Presented here are 28 T cell receptor beta chains from one specimen sequenced in a study of radiotherapy plus CTLA-4 blockade in lung cancer. The assay was immunoSEQ multiplex PCR, and TCRdb's table has in-frame clones only and misses some. The data show about 73,000 clones, roughly 87% seen once. Sample: peripheral blood, taken from a patient treated with radiotherapy plus ipilimumab. These TCRs come from a human donor with non-small cell lung cancer that progressed on radiotherapy plus ipilimumab.

V is TRBV6-6 and J is TRBJ2-5; TRBD2 agrees at 8 bases. Germline V gene data show CDR1 as MNHNY and CDR2 as SVGAGI (reference sequence). The V segment lost 0 bases and the J segment 7 bases; nucleotides outside the gene matches: 4. There are 14 residues in the CDR3. CDR3 sequence (DNA): TGTGCCAGCAGTTACTCCCGGGAGGGGGGGACCCAGTACTTC. Translating gives CASSYSREGGTQYF.

The table lists this clone with a few counts. The chain carries TRBV11-2 and TRBJ2-3; D is perhaps TRBD2 (6 bases). The germline gives CDR1 SGHAT, CDR2 FQNNGV. V lost 6 bases to trimming and J lost 2 bases, with 12 bases between them. This CDR3 region has 14 residues. CDR3 nucleotide sequence: TGTGCCAGCAGGCTAGCGTTCACCACAGATACGCAGTATTTT. This gives the protein CASRLAFTTDTQYF.

V usage is TRBV5-6 and J usage is TRBJ1-5; a weak D match, TRBD1 (5 bases). From germline, CDR1 is SGHDT and CDR2 YYEEEE. This CDR3 comprises 15 residues. V lost 3 bases, J lost 0 bases, and 10 bases lay in between. CDR3 bases: TGTGCCAGCAGCTCGGGACTTTATAGCAATCAGCCCCAGCATTTT. Its protein product is CASSSGLYSNQPQHF.

The rearrangement joins TRBV6-6 to TRBJ1-2; possible D gene TRBD1, 5 bases. The V gene's germline CDR1 is MNHNY and CDR2 SVGAGI (reference sequence). The CDR3 has 15 residues. V dropped 6 bases and J dropped 2 bases, with 16 bases sitting between them. The CDR3 loop reads CASRFSGRQNYGYTF. For the CDR3, the DNA is TGTGCCAGCAGATTTTCGGGACGGCAAAACTATGGCTACACCTTC.

The chain carries TRBV7-9 and TRBJ2-7, with a tentative D call TRBD1 (6 bases). Per the germline V gene, CDR1 is SEHNR and CDR2 is FQNEAQ (reference sequence). V was clipped by 3 bases and J by 1 base, with 7 bases between them. CDR3 length: 13 residues. The CDR3 here is CASSFGQSYEQYF. DNA for the CDR3: TGTGCCAGCAGCTTCGGACAGTCCTACGAGCAGTACTTC.

This sequence joins TRBV27 and TRBJ2-2; tentative D call: TRBD1 (6 bases). CDR1 is MNHEY, CDR2 SMNVEV, per germline (reference sequence). V shed 3 bases and J shed 5 bases, with 10 bases lying between them. The CDR3 is made up of 14 amino acids. The chain's CDR3 is CASSFSRGTGELFF. The CDR3 nucleotides read TGTGCCAGCAGTTTTTCCAGGGGAACCGGGGAGCTGTTTTTT.

V and J are TRBV19 and TRBJ1-1, with D unresolved. The germline V gene encodes CDR1 LNHDA and CDR2 SQIVND (reference sequence). This CDR3 has 11 amino acids. Trimming took off 5 bases at V and 3 bases at J, with 4 bases between the two ends. This CDR3 reads CASSLHTEAFF. Here the CDR3 DNA reads TGTGCCAGTAGTCTCCACACTGAAGCTTTCTTT.

V gene TRBV7-3 combines with J gene TRBJ2-1; possible D gene TRBD2, 6 bases. V lost 2 bases, J lost 9 bases, and 14 bases lay in between. The CDR3 consists of 14 residues. CDR1 and CDR2 from the germline V gene are SGHTA and FQGTGA. The CDR3 protein is CASSLALAGSEQFF. The DNA for the CDR3 is TGTGCCAGCAGCTTAGCACTAGCCGGGAGTGAGCAGTTCTTC.

V usage is TRBV9 and J usage is TRBJ1-2; D gene unclear. Trimming cost V 0 bases and J 3 bases, with 3 bases left between them. Germline V CDR1 and CDR2: SGDLS, YYNGEE. There are 12 residues in the CDR3. The CDR3 loop is CASSVGDYGYTF. The CDR3 coding sequence is TGTGCCAGCAGCGTAGGGGACTATGGCTACACCTTC. The whole variable domain, remainder taken from reference TRBV9 and TRBJ1-2, is DSGVTQTPKHLITATGQRVTLRCSPRSGDLSVYWYQQSLDQGLQFLIQYYNGEERAKGNILERFSAQQFPDLHSELNLSSLELGDSALYFCASSVGDYGYTFGSGTRLTVV.

The table lists this clone with a count of one. This sequence joins TRBV4-1 and TRBJ1-4, with TRBD1 matching 8 bases. Germline trimming cut 3 bases from V and 7 bases from J; bases unmatched to any gene: 10. The length of the CDR3 is 16 residues. The germline V gene has CDR1 MGHRA and CDR2 YSYEKL. The CDR3 DNA is TGCGCCAGCAGCCAGGTACAGGGGGTCCGAGCTGAAAAACTGTTTTTT. It specifies CASSQVQGVRAEKLFF.

The V call is TRBV5-4, the J call TRBJ2-4, with TRBD2 identical over 9 bases. The CDR3 sequence is 16 residues long. Germline loops: CDR1 SGHNT, CDR2 YYREEE (reference sequence). Trimming at V came to 2 bases and at J to 0 bases, leaving 3 bases not matched to a gene. The CDR3, as DNA: TGTGCCAGCAGCTTCCCTAGCGGGATAGCCAAAAACATTCAGTACTTC. This encodes CASSFPSGIAKNIQYF.

V is TRBV10-1 and J is TRBJ2-5; D is possibly TRBD2 (7 bases). The V and J ends lost 2 bases and 1 base respectively, with 17 bases between them. The germline V gene has CDR1 WNHNN and CDR2 SYGVQD (reference sequence). This CDR3 contains 17 residues. CDR3 sequence (DNA): TGCGCCAGCAGTGAGAGGGGGGGGCTAGCGGTCCAAGAGACCCAGTACTTC. Protein sequence: CASSERGGLAVQETQYF.

The rearrangement uses TRBV7-9 and TRBJ1-1; possibly TRBD1 for D (5 bases). CDR1 SEHNR and CDR2 FQNEAQ come from the germline V gene (reference sequence). Trimming removed 3 bases at V and 5 bases at J, with 25 bases between. There are 18 residues in the CDR3. CDR3: CASSLGEPGLLPGTEAFF. As DNA, the CDR3 is TGTGCCAGCAGCTTGGGGGAACCGGGACTTCTACCGGGGACTGAAGCTTTCTTT.

V usage is TRBV5-6 and J usage is TRBJ1-5; TRBD1 aligns across 7 bases. V was pared by 4 bases and J by 0 bases, with 7 bases of the junction left unmatched. The CDR3 consists of 16 residues. Germline V lookup: CDR1 SGHDT, CDR2 YYEEEE. The CDR3 loop is CASSIQGRGSNQPQHF. CDR3 DNA sequence: TGTGCCAGCAGCATACAGGGGAGGGGTAGCAATCAGCCCCAGCATTTT.

This sequence joins TRBV19 and TRBJ2-2, with 7 bases matching TRBD1. V was pared by 4 bases and J by 5 bases, with 19 bases of the junction left unmatched. CDR3 size: 19 residues. CDR1 LNHDA and CDR2 SQIVND come from the germline V gene (reference sequence). The CDR3 loop reads CASSKAWTGWGLGTGELFF. DNA of the CDR3: TGTGCCAGTAGTAAAGCGTGGACAGGTTGGGGGTTAGGTACCGGGGAGCTGTTTTTT.

The chain carries TRBV20-1 and TRBJ2-1, with D possibly TRBD1 on 6 matching bases. The germline V and J ends were trimmed by 2 bases and 9 bases, with 8 bases remaining between them. The CDR3 contains 11 residues. In germline, CDR1 is DFQATT, CDR2 SNEGSKA (reference sequence). The CDR3 sequence is CSARQDSEQFF. CDR3 bases: TGCAGTGCTAGACAGGACAGTGAGCAGTTCTTC.

In this sample, this clone turned up once. This chain joins TRBV28 and TRBJ1-5, with D perhaps matching TRBD1 (6 bases). The V and J ends lost 7 bases and 3 bases respectively, with 16 bases between them. The CDR3 length is 15 residues. The germline CDR1 and CDR2 sequences are MDHEN and SYDVKM. This CDR3 is CASTSTTGLNQPQHF. DNA of the CDR3: TGTGCCAGCACTTCGACTACAGGGCTCAATCAGCCCCAGCATTTT. Supplemented by reference TRBV28 and TRBJ1-5, the full variable domain reads DVKVTQSSRYLVKRTGEKVFLECVQDMDHENMFWYRQDPGLGLRLIYFSYDVKMKEKGDIPEGYSVSREKKERFSLILESASTNQTSMYLCASTSTTGLNQPQHFGDGTRLSIL.

The chain joins TRBV6-5 to TRBJ2-5; tentative D call: TRBD2 (6 bases). This CDR3 comprises 15 residues. Trimming shortened V by 5 bases and J by 0 bases, and 13 bases separated the two germline ends. Germline CDR1 reads MNHEY; CDR2 reads SVGAGI. Here the CDR3 reads CASSGHGGYQETQYF. Here the CDR3 DNA reads TGTGCCAGCAGTGGACACGGAGGGTACCAAGAGACCCAGTACTTC.

This sequence joins TRBV5-1 and TRBJ2-3, with 8 bases lining up with TRBD2. Trimming at V came to 5 bases and at J to 3 bases, leaving 8 bases not matched to a gene. Looked up from germline, CDR1 is SGHRS and CDR2 is YFSETQ. This CDR3 has 15 amino acids. The CDR3 coding sequence is TGCGCCAGCAGGACGGATCCGGGGGGGACAGATACGCAGTATTTT. Translating gives CASRTDPGGTDTQYF.

The rearrangement joins TRBV12-5 to TRBJ2-3, with TRBD2 matching over 8 bases. Germline V gives CDR1 LGHNT, CDR2 FRNRAP. This CDR3 has 12 amino acids. Trimming removed 8 bases from V and 6 bases from J; junction bases left unmatched: 4. The CDR3, as DNA: TGTGCTAGTTCTAGCGGGTCGGATACGCAGTATTTT. Translated: CASSSGSDTQYF.

This chain connects TRBV7-3 to TRBJ2-6; D is ambiguous. Deletions cut 0 bases from V and 2 bases from J, with 5 bases between. The length of the CDR3 is 15 residues. CDR1 SGHTA and CDR2 FQGTGA come from the germline V gene. CDR3 amino acids: CASSLTGAGANVLTF. The CDR3 DNA follows: TGTGCCAGCAGCTTAACTGGGGCTGGGGCCAACGTCCTGACTTTC. The complete variable domain, with remaining parts taken from reference TRBV7-3 and TRBJ2-6, reads GAGVSQTPSNKVTEKGKYVELRCDPISGHTALYWYRQSLGQGPEFLIYFQGTGAADDSGLPNDRFFAVRPEGSVSTLKIQRTERGDSAVYLCASSLTGAGANVLTFGAGSRLTVL.

The rearrangement uses TRBV7-2 and TRBJ2-3; 9 positions agree with TRBD2. Germline CDR1 and CDR2: SGHTA and FQGNSA. V shed 0 bases and J 5 bases; nucleotides not matched to a gene: 9. This CDR3 has 17 residues. In DNA, the CDR3 is TGTGCCAGCAGCTTAGCGCCTAGCGGGACATCTCGAGATACGCAGTATTTT. This sequence encodes CASSLAPSGTSRDTQYF.

This chain joins TRBV28 and TRBJ1-5, with a weak D call TRBD1 (6 bases). The CDR3 is made up of 15 amino acids. With 6 bases removed from V and 0 bases from J, the gap between germline ends came to 12 bases. Germline V gives CDR1 MDHEN, CDR2 SYDVKM. The CDR3 DNA reads TGTGCCAGCAGCCTAGGACAGTTTAGCAATCAGCCCCAGCATTTT. It codes for CASSLGQFSNQPQHF. The whole variable domain, filled in from reference TRBV28 and TRBJ1-5, reads DVKVTQSSRYLVKRTGEKVFLECVQDMDHENMFWYRQDPGLGLRLIYFSYDVKMKEKGDIPEGYSVSREKKERFSLILESASTNQTSMYLCASSLGQFSNQPQHFGDGTRLSIL.

J is TRBJ2-7 and V is TRBV6-6; 8 bases line up with TRBD1. The CDR3 is 14 residues long. CDR1 MNHNY and CDR2 SVGAGI come from the germline V gene (reference sequence). The junction had 6 bases not matched to a gene; V was cut back by 5 bases and J by 3 bases. The CDR3 loop is CASSDRGGDYEQYV. DNA of the CDR3: TGTGCCAGCAGTGACAGGGGTGGCGACTACGAGCAGTACGTC.

This clone was seen just once. This chain links TRBV7-9 with TRBJ2-7; TRBD2 aligns across 11 bases. The V gene end was trimmed by 5 bases and the J gene end by 3 bases; junction bases not matched to a gene: 15. The germline V gene has CDR1 SEHNR and CDR2 FQNEAQ (reference sequence). This CDR3 has 18 amino acids. As DNA, the CDR3 is TGTGCCAGCAGCGGGCCGGGACTAGCGGATGGCACTAACTACGAGCAGTACGTC. Its protein is CASSGPGLADGTNYEQYV.

This chain links TRBV2 with TRBJ2-7; 9 nucleotides agree with TRBD2. This CDR3 is 16 amino acids long. CDR1 is SNHLY and CDR2 is FYNNEI in the germline V gene. V shed 0 bases and J 2 bases; nucleotides not matched to a gene: 5. CDR3 coding DNA: TGTGCCAGCAGTGAAGCGATAGCGGGAGTAGCCTACGAGCAGTACGTC. Its protein product is CASSEAIAGVAYEQYV.

J is TRBJ1-2 and V is TRBV6-6; 7 bases match TRBD1. The CDR3 has 13 amino acids. V lost 7 bases to trimming and J lost 4 bases; unmatched junction nucleotides: 6. From germline, CDR1 is MNHNY and CDR2 SVGAGI (reference sequence). In nucleotides, the CDR3 is TGTGCCAGCAACCCGGGACAGAGCTATGGCTACACCTTC. It translates to CASNPGQSYGYTF.

This rearrangement joins TRBV29-1 to TRBJ1-5; a weak D match, TRBD1 (6 bases). Looked up from germline, CDR1 is SQVTM and CDR2 is ANQGSEA. The V and J ends lost 6 bases and 10 bases respectively, with 19 bases between them. The CDR3 is made up of 13 amino acids. The DNA of the CDR3 is TGCAGCGTCCTTCCGGACAGCAGCGCCCCCCAGCATTTT. Translating gives CSVLPDSSAPQHF.